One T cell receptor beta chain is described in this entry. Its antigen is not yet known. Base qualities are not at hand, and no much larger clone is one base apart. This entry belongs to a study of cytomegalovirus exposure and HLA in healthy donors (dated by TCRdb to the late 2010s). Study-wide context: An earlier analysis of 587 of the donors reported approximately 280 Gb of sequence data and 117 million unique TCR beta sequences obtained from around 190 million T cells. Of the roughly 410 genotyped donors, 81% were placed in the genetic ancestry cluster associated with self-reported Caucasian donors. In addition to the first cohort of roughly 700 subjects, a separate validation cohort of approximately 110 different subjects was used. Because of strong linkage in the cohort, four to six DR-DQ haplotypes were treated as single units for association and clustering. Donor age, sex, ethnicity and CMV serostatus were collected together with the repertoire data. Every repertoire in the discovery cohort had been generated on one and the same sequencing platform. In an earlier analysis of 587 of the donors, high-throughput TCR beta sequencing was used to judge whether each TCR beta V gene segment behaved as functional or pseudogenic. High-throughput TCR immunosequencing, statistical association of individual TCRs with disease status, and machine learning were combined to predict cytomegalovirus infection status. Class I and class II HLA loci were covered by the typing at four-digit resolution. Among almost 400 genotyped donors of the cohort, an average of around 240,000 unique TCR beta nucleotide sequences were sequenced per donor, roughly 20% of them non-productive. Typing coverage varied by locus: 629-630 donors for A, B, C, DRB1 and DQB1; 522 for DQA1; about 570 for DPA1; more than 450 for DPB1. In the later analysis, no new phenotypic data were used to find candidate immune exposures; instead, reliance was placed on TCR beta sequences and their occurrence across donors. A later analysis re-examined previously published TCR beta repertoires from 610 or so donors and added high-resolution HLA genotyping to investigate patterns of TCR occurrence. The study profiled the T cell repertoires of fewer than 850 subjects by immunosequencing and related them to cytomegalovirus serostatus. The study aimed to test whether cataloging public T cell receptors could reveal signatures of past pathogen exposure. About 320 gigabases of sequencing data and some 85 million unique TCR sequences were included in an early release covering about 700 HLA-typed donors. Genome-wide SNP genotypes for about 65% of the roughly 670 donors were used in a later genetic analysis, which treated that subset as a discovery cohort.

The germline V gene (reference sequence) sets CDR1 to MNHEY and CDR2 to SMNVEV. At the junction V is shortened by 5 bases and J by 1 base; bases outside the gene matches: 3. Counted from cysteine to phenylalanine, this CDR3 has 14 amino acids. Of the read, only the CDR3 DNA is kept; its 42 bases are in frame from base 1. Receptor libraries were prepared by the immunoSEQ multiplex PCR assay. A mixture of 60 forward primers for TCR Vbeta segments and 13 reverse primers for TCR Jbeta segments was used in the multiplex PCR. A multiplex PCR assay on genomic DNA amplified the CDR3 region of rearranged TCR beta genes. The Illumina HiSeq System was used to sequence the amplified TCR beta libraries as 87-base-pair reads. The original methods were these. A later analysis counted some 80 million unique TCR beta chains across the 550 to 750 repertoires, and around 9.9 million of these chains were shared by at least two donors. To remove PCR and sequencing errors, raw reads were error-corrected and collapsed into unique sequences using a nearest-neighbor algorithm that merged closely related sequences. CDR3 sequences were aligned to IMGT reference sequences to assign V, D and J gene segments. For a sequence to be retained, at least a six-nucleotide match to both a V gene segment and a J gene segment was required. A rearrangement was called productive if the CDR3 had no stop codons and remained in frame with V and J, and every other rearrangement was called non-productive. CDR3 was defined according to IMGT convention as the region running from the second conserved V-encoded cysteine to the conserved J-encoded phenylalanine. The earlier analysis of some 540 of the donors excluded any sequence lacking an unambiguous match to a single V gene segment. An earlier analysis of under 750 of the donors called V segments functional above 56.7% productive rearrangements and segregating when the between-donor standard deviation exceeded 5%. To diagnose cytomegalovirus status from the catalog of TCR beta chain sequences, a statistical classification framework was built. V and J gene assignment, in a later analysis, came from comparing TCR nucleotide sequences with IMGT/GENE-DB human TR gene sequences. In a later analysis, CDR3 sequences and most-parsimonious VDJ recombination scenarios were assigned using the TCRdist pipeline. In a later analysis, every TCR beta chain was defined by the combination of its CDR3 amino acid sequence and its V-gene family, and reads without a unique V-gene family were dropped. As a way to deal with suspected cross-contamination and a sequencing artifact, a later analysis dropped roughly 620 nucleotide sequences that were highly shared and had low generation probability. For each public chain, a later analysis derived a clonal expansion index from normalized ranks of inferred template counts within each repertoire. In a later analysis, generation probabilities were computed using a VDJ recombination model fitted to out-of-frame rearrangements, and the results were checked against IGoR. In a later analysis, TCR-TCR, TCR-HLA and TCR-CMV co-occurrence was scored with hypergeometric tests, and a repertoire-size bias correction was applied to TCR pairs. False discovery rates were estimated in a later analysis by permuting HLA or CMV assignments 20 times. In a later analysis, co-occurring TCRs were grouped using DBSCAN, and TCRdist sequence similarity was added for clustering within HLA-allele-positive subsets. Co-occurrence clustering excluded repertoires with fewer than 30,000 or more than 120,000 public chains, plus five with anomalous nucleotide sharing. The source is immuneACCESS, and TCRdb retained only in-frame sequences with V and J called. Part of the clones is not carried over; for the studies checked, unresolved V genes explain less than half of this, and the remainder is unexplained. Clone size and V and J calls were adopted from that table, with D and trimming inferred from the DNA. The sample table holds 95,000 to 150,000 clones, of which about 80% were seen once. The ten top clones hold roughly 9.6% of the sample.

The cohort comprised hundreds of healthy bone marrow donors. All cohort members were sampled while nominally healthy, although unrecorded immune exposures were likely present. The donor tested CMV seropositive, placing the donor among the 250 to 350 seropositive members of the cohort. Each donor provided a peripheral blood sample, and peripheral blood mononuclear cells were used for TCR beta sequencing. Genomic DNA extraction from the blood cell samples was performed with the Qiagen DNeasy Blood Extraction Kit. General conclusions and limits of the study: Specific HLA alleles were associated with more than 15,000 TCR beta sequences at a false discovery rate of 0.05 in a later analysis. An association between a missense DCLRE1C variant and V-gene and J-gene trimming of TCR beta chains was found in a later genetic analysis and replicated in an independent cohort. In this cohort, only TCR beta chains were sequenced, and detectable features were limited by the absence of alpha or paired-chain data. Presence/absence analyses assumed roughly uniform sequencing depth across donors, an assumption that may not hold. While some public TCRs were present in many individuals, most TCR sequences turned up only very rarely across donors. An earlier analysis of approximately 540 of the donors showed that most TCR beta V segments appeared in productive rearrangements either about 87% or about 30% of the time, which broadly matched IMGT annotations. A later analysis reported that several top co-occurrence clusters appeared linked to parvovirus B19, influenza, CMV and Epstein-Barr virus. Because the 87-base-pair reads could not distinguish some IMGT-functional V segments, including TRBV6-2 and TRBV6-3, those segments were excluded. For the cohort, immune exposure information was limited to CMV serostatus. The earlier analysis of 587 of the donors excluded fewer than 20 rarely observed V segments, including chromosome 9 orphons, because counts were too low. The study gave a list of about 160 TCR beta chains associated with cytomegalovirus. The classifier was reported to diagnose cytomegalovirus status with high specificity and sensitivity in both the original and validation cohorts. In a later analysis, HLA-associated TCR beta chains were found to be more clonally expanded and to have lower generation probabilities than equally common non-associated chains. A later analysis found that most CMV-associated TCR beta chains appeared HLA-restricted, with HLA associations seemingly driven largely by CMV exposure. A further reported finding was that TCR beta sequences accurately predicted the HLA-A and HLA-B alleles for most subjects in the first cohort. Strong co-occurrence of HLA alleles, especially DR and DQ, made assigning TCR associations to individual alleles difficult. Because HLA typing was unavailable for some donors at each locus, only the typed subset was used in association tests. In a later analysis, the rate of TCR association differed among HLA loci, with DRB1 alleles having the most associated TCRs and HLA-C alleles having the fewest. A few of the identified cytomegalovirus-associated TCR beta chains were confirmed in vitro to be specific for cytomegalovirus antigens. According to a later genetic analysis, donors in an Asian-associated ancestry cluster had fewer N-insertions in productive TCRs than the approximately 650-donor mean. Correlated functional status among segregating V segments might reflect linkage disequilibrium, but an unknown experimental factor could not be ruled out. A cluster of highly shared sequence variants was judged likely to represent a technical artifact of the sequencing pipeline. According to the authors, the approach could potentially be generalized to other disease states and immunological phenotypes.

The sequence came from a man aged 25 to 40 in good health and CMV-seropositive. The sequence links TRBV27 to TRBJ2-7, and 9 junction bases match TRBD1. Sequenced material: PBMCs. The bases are TGTGCCAGCAGTGACAGGGGGTATTCCTACGAGCAGTACTTC. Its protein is CASSDRGYSYEQYF.